These 2 T cell receptor beta chains came from one sample sequenced in a study of T cells in Graves' hyperthyroidism and ophthalmopathy. Amplified TCR beta CDR3 regions derived from RNA transcripts. The HTBI primer set was used in a first-round RT-PCR of the TCR CDR3. TCRdb reprocessed the multiplex PCR reads with MiXCR, giving one entry per CDR3 protein. The sample records about 510,000 distinct CDR3 sequences, 12% to 15% being singletons. Sequencing input: blood. These receptor sequences come from a woman between 40 and 55 years old with Graves' hyperthyroidism.

This clonotype was detected only once. This chain uses TRBV7-2 with TRBJ2-1, with D hard to call. This CDR3 comprises 15 residues. Germline V lookup: CDR1 SGHTA, CDR2 FQGNSA. The V end lost 0 bases, the J end lost 8 bases, and 14 bases lay between the germline ends. The CDR3 region has the DNA TGTGCCAGCAGCTTAGCTTCTGGGATCCAGGATGAGCAGTTCTTC. Translating it yields CASSLASGIQDEQFF.

The rearrangement joins TRBV20-1 to TRBJ2-7; D unresolved. V was cut by 0 bases and J by 0 bases, with 12 bases left in between. CDR3 size: 15 residues. CDR1 DFQATT and CDR2 SNEGSKA come from the germline V gene (reference sequence). CDR3 in DNA: TGCAGTGCTAGAGATACAAGAAAAGCCTCCTACGAGCAGTACTTC. Translating gives CSARDTRKASYEQYF.